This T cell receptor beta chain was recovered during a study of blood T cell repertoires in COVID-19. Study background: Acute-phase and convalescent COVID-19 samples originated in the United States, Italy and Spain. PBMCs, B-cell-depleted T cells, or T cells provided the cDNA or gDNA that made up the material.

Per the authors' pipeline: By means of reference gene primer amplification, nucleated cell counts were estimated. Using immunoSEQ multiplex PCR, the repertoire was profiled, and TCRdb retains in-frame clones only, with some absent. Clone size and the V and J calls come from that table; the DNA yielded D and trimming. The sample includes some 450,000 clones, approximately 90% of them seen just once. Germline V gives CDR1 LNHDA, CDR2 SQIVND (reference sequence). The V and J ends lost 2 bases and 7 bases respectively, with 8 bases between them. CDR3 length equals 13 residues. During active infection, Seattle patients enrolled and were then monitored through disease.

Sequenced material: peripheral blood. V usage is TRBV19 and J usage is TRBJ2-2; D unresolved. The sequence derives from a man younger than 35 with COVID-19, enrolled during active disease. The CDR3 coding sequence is TGTGCCAGTAGTATATCGAGTGACGGGGAGCTGTTTTTT. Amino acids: CASSISSDGELFF. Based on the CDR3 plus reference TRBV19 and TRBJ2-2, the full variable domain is DGGITQSPKYLFRKEGQNVTLSCEQNLNHDAMYWYRQDPGQGLRLIYYSQIVNDFQKGDIAEGYSVSREKKESFPLTVTSAQKNPTAFYLCASSISSDGELFFGEGSRLTVL.